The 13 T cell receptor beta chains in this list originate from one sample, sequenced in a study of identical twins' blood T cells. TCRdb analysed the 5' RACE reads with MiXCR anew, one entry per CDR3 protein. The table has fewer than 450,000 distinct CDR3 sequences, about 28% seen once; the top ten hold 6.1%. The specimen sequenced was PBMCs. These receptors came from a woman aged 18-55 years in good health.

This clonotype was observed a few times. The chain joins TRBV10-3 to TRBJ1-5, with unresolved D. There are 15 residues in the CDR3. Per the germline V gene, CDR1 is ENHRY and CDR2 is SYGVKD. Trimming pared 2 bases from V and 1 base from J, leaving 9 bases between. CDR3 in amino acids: CAISEGGFSNQPQHF. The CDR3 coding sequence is TGTGCCATCAGTGAGGGCGGATTCAGCAATCAGCCCCAGCATTTT.

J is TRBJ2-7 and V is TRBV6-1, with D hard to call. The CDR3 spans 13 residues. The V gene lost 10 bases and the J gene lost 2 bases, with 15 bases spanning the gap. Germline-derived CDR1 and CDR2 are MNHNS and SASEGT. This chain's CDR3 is CATLGSRTYEQYF. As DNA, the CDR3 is TGTGCCACTCTGGGAAGCCGAACCTACGAGCAGTACTTC.

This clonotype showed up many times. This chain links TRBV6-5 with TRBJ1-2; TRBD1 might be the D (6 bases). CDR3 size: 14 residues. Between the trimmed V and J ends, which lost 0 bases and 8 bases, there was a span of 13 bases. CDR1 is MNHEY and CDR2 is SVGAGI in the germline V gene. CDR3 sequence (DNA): TGTGCCAGCAGTTACTCCTCAGGGGCGGTCGGCTACACCTTC. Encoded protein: CASSYSSGAVGYTF.

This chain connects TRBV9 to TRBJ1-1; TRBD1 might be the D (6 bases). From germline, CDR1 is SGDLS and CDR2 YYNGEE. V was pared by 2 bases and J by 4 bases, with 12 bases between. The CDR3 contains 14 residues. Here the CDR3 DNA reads TGTGCCAGCAGCGTTACACAGGGAAGCACTGAAGCTTTCTTT. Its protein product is CASSVTQGSTEAFF.

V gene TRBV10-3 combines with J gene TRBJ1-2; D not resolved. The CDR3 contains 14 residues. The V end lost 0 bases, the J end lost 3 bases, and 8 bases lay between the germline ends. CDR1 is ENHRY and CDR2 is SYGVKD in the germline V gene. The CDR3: CAISESALDYGYTF. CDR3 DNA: TGTGCCATCAGTGAGTCAGCCTTAGACTATGGCTACACCTTC.

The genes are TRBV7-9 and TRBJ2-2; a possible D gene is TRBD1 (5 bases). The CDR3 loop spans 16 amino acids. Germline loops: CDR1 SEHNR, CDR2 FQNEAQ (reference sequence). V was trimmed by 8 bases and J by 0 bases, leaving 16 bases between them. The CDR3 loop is CASDKPGNSNTGELFF. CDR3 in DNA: TGTGCCAGCGATAAACCAGGGAATTCGAACACCGGGGAGCTGTTTTTT.

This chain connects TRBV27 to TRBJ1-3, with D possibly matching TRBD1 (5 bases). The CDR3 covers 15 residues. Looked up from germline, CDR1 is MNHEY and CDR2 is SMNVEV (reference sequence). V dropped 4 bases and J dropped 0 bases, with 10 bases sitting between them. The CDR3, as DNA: TGTGCCAGCAGTTCCCAGGGAAACTCTGGAAACACCATATATTTT. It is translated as CASSSQGNSGNTIYF.

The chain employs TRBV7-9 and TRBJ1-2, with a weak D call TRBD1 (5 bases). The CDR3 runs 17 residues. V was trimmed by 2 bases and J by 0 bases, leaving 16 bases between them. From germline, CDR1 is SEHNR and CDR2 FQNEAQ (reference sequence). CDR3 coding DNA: TGTGCCAGCAGCTTAATTAACCCTGGGGGATCTAACTATGGCTACACCTTC. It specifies CASSLINPGGSNYGYTF.

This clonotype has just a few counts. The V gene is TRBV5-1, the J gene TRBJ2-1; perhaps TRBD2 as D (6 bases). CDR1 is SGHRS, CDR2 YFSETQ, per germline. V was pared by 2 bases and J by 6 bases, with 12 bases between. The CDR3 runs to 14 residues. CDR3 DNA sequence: TGCGCCAGCAGCTTTAGCGGAGCGCGCAATGAGCAGTTCTTC. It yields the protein CASSFSGARNEQFF. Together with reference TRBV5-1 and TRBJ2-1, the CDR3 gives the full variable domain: KAGVTQTPRYLIKTRGQQVTLSCSPISGHRSVSWYQQTPGQGLQFLFEYFSETQRNKGNFPGRFSGRQFSNSRSEMNVSTLELGDSALYLCASSFSGARNEQFFGPGTRLTVL.

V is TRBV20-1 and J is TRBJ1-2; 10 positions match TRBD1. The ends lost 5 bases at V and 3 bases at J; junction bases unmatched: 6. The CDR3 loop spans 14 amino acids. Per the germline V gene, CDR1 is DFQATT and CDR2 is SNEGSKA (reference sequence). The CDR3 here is CSAQPGQGYYGYTF. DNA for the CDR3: TGCAGTGCTCAACCGGGACAGGGGTACTATGGCTACACCTTC.

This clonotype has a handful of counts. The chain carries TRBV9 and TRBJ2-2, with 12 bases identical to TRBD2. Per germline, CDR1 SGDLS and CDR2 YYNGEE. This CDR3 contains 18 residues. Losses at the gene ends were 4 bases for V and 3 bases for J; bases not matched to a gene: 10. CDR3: CASSPRLAGDPYTGELFF. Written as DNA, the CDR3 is TGTGCCAGCAGCCCTCGACTAGCGGGAGACCCTTACACCGGGGAGCTGTTTTTT.

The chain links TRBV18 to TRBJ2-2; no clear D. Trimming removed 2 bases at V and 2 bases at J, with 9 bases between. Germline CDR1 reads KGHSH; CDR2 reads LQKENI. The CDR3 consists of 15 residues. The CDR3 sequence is CASSPYPRNTGELFF. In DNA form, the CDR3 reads TGTGCCAGCTCACCATACCCTCGCAACACCGGGGAGCTGTTTTTT.

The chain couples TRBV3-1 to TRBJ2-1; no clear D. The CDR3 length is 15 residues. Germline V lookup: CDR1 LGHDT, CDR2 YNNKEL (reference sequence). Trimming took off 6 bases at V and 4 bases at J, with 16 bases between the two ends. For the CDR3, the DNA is TGTGCCAGCAGTTACGGACCGTCTTTATACAATGAGCAGTTCTTC. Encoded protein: CASSYGPSLYNEQFF.